Sequencing of this T cell receptor (beta chain) was carried out in a study of radiation and T cells in renal cell carcinoma. General study points: From baseline, blood top tumor clonotypes peaked at 2 weeks post-radiation. Without pretreatment biopsies, baseline tumor clonotype presence was undetermined.

The repertoire was sequenced with immunoSEQ multiplex PCR; TCRdb's copy has only in-frame clones and lacks some. This sample yields approximately 150,000 clones, of which 75% to 90% are seen a single time; 17% belongs to the top ten. As for this clone: Its specificity is not known. The identical CDR3 is also encoded by other nucleotide sequences in the sample.

Time point noted: blood 4 weeks post-SBRT, at nephrectomy. Described treatment: 15 Gy SBRT to primary tumor, nephrectomy 4 weeks later. Nephrectomy followed 15 Gy stereotactic body radiation by 4 weeks. This renal cell carcinoma was of the clear cell type. The CDR3 covers 15 residues. Looked up from germline, CDR1 is SGHRS and CDR2 is YFSETQ. Trimming cost V 0 bases and J 1 base; bases outside gene matches: 3. The receptor was isolated from a woman aged 45-65 years with renal cell carcinoma. Sequenced here: blood, sampled from a patient whose treatment included radiotherapy and nephrectomy. V and J are TRBV5-1 and TRBJ2-7; 8 bases are shared with TRBD1. CDR3 coding DNA: TGCGCCAGCAGCTTGGGACAGGGGCAGTCCTACGAGCAGTACTTC. Translated, it gives CASSLGQGQSYEQYF.